This is a list of T cell receptor beta chains from one sample in a study of post-analysis software for immune sequencing data. TCRdb re-derived calls from the PCR reads in MiXCR, one entry per CDR3 protein. Here the sample spans about 540,000 distinct CDR3 sequences, 34% being singletons. The sequenced sample was blood. The receptors stem from a girl aged 2 to 17 with multiple sclerosis. Both conserved end residues are trimmed from each CDR3. Fields, in order: V gene, J gene, CDR3 protein.

TRBV10-3	TRBJ2-1	ATLSTYNEQF
TRBV6-6	TRBJ1-2	ASSLNREVHYGYT
TRBV20-1	TRBJ2-6	SAPRTGGLSGANVLT
TRBV4-1	TRBJ2-7	ASSQEGVSYEQY
TRBV4-1	TRBJ1-2	ASSQPRQGFDGYT
TRBV20-1	TRBJ2-3	SASPRDREEDTQY
TRBV24-1	TRBJ1-1	ATSAGGGTEAF
TRBV25-1	TRBJ2-7	ASIQGDAPYEQY
TRBV6-1	TRBJ2-7	ASSRGFQEAQY
TRBV19	TRBJ2-5	ASSMPAGDGTQY
TRBV5-4	NA	ASSDTGTGIGEQY
TRBV2	TRBJ2-3	ASSPGLATQY
TRBV11-2	TRBJ2-5	ASSLKGEETQY
TRBV20-1	TRBJ2-3	SASSSGGTDTQY
TRBV5-1	TRBJ2-3	ASSRSGGATDTQY
TRBV20-1	TRBJ1-1	SAPQVLNTEAF
TRBV7-8	TRBJ1-6	ASSHGANSPLH
TRBV9	TRBJ2-7	ASSVSQDYEQY
TRBV6-2/TRBV6-3	TRBJ2-7	ASKGQGGYEQY
TRBV15	TRBJ2-4	ATSARGNLQRAKNIQY
TRBV11-2	TRBJ1-2	ASSLETGVGGGYT
TRBV20-1	TRBJ1-5	SALGQGTQPQH
TRBV2	TRBJ2-7	ASSLHSASMEQY
TRBV6-5	TRBJ1-1	ASSYSPAGRTNTEAF
TRBV28	TRBJ2-3	ASSSTDRGLADTQY
TRBV6-5	TRBJ1-6	ASKRGKGSPLH
TRBV29-1	TRBJ2-1	SVGGVSYNEQF
TRBV3-1	TRBJ1-1	ASSQDTGAGNTEAF
TRBV5-6	TRBJ2-3	ASSLVASGGDTQY
TRBV3-1	TRBJ2-5	ASSQATGGGQETQY
TRBV5-1	TRBJ1-1	ASGQSGRNTEAF
TRBV4-2	TRBJ2-5	ASSQESQETQY
TRBV6-6	TRBJ2-1	ASSPQGAGVNEQF
TRBV6-1	TRBJ2-7	ASITRTGGPYEQY
TRBV5-6	TRBJ1-1	ASSLAFRTGNTF
TRBV29-1	TRBJ2-5	SVEITGRWVETQY
TRBV25-1	TRBJ1-2	ASSDRGTNYGYT
TRBV28	TRBJ1-5	ASRDLRTPVFIGNQPQH
TRBV20-1	TRBJ2-1	SARDPGTAYNEQF
TRBV29-1	TRBJ2-6	SVGADSGVNVLT
TRBV10-3	TRBJ1-1	AISEFKGADTEAF
TRBV6-1	TRBJ2-7	ASSDRWDRGMSSYEQY
TRBV20-1	TRBJ1-1	SASTPGTSNTEAF
TRBV5-6	TRBJ2-3	ASSFGTSGATDTQY
TRBV7-8	TRBJ1-1	ASSLVSAEAF